Here is one TCR beta chain with its context. Antigen unknown. This sample is part of a study of cytomegalovirus exposure and HLA in healthy donors. Study results and caveats: For most subjects, TCR beta sequences were reported to predict HLA-A and HLA-B alleles with accuracy. Most of the TCR beta V segments (in an earlier analysis) were productive either about 90% or about 30% of the time. HLA restriction was apparent for most CMV-associated TCR beta chains in a later analysis.

The germline V gene encodes CDR1 SNHLY and CDR2 FYNNEI. The CDR3 sequence is 13 residues long. The ends lost 4 bases at V and 5 bases at J; junction bases unmatched: 3. The study ran its PCR with 60 Vbeta and 13 Jbeta primers. TCRdb keeps only in-frame clones here, not all; method: immunoSEQ multiplex PCR. The sample holds some 170,000 clones, roughly 80% seen once. This chain links TRBV2 with TRBJ1-2; 8 nucleotides line up with TRBD1. The receptor comes from a woman aged 25 to 45 in good health and CMV-seropositive. Sequencing used PBMCs. CDR3 in amino acids: CASSGQGRYGYTF. The CDR3, as DNA: TGTGCCAGCAGTGGACAGGGGCGATATGGCTACACCTTC.